Listed below are T cell receptor beta chains from one sample, sequenced in a study of glioma-infiltrating T cells after dendritic cell vaccination. Assay: immunoSEQ multiplex PCR; the TCRdb copy retains only in-frame clones and omits some. Altogether about 73,000 clones are present, over 75% being singletons, with the ten largest covering roughly 2%. Source: blood, taken before dendritic cell vaccination. These receptors all come from a human donor with glioblastoma. Each CDR3 is given with its conserved first and last residue. The order of the fields is J gene, D gene, clone size, V gene, CDR3 DNA, CDR3 protein. The D gene is left open where the match is weak. Expanded clones get a size class; other rows say once, few or many, or leave the size out.

J: TRBJ1-5
D: -
size: -
V: TRBV7-2
DNA: TGTGCCAGCAGCCCCGTATATAGCAATCAGCCCCAGCATTTT
CDR3: CASSPVYSNQPQHF

J: TRBJ2-1
D: TRBD1
size: -
V: TRBV18
DNA: TGTGCCAGCTCTCAGATCGGGACAGGGGGCTACAATGAGCAGTTCTTC
CDR3: CASSQIGTGGYNEQFF

J: TRBJ1-2
D: -
size: few
V: TRBV7-6
DNA: TGTGCCAGCAGCTTAGGGGGGCCTGGTGGCTACACCTTC
CDR3: CASSLGGPGGYTF

J: TRBJ1-3
D: -
size: -
V: TRBV5-1
DNA: TGCGCCAGCAGCCCGGGGGGGAACTCTGGAAACACCATATATTTT
CDR3: CASSPGGNSGNTIYF

J: TRBJ2-7
D: TRBD2
size: -
V: TRBV27
DNA: TGTGCCAGCAGGCTAGCGGGGTTAGTGTACGAGCAGTACTTC
CDR3: CASRLAGLVYEQYF

J: TRBJ1-6
D: -
size: -
V: TRBV6-1
DNA: TGTGCCAGCAGTTCGGACAGTGCAAATTCACCCCTCCACTTT
CDR3: CASSSDSANSPLHF

J: TRBJ1-2
D: -
size: -
V: TRBV5-1
DNA: TGCGCCAGCAGCTTGGGATATGGCCGGGGCTATGGCTACACCTTC
CDR3: CASSLGYGRGYGYTF

J: TRBJ2-1
D: TRBD2
size: -
V: TRBV5-6
DNA: TGTGCCAGCAGTGCCGGGACTAGACTCAGCAATGAGCAGTTCTTC
CDR3: CASSAGTRLSNEQFF

J: TRBJ2-7
D: TRBD1
size: -
V: TRBV27
DNA: TGTGCCAGCAGTCCGTTCCGGGACAGCTTCTACGAGCAGTACTTC
CDR3: CASSPFRDSFYEQYF

J: TRBJ1-6
D: -
size: few
V: TRBV11-2
DNA: TGTGCCAGCAGCTTAGATCCCCCATATTCACCCCTCCACTTT
CDR3: CASSLDPPYSPLHF

J: TRBJ1-6
D: -
size: -
V: TRBV2
DNA: TGTGCCAGCGGGGGCTATACCAATTCACCCCTCCACTTT
CDR3: CASGGYTNSPLHF

J: TRBJ2-1
D: TRBD2
size: -
V: TRBV6-6
DNA: TGTGCCAGCAGGCTAGCGGACTCCTACAATGAGCAGTTCTTC
CDR3: CASRLADSYNEQFF

J: TRBJ2-3
D: TRBD2
size: once
V: TRBV2
DNA: TGTGCCAGCAGTAAACGGGATTCAGCGGGGTTCACCACAGATACGCAGTATTTT
CDR3: CASSKRDSAGFTTDTQYF

J: TRBJ2-5
D: -
size: -
V: TRBV4-2
DNA: TGTGCCAGCAGCCAAAGCGGGGAGACCCAGTACTTC
CDR3: CASSQSGETQYF

J: TRBJ2-5
D: TRBD2
size: once
V: TRBV27
DNA: TGTGCCAGCAGAAGAGCGGGAGGGATATGGACCCAGTACTTC
CDR3: CASRRAGGIWTQYF

J: TRBJ2-3
D: TRBD1
size: -
V: TRBV7-8
DNA: TGTGCCAGCATCCTCCGGGACAGGGGCACAGATACGCAGTATTTT
CDR3: CASILRDRGTDTQYF

J: TRBJ2-3
D: TRBD2
size: -
V: TRBV5-6
DNA: TGTGCCAGCAGCTTGATAGCGGGGGGGCATCAAGATACGCAGTATTTT
CDR3: CASSLIAGGHQDTQYF

J: TRBJ1-2
D: -
size: -
V: TRBV18
DNA: TGTGCCAGCCAGAAAGCGGCAGAGAATTATGGCTACACCTTC
CDR3: CASQKAAENYGYTF

J: TRBJ2-1
D: -
size: many
V: TRBV10-3
DNA: TGTGCCATCAGTGAGTCAGGGGGCTCCTACAATGAGCAGTTCTTC
CDR3: CAISESGGSYNEQFF

J: TRBJ2-3
D: TRBD2
size: -
V: TRBV7-3
DNA: TGTGCCAGCAGCTTAGGAGCGGGAGGCCATCATACGCAGTATTTT
CDR3: CASSLGAGGHHTQYF

J: TRBJ1-5
D: -
size: -
V: TRBV11-2
DNA: TGTGCCAGCAGCTCCTCTAGCGGTCGGCCCCAGCATTTT
CDR3: CASSSSSGRPQHF

J: TRBJ2-2
D: -
size: -
V: TRBV21-1
DNA: TGTGCCAGCAGCAAAGCGCTTTCGGCGGCCCACGGGGCCGGGGAGCTGTTTTTT
CDR3: CASSKALSAAHGAGELFF

J: TRBJ1-5
D: TRBD1
size: -
V: TRBV19
DNA: TGTGCCAGTACCCAACCGGGACAGGGGCGAACGAACAATCAGCCCCAGCATTTT
CDR3: CASTQPGQGRTNNQPQHF

J: TRBJ2-3
D: TRBD2
size: -
V: TRBV19
DNA: TGTGCCAGTAGTAAAAGGAGCGGGAAGGGTCCAGATACGCAGTATTTT
CDR3: CASSKRSGKGPDTQYF

J: TRBJ1-2
D: -
size: -
V: TRBV6-6
DNA: TGTGCCAGCGAACCGGGGACTACTAACTATGGCTACACCTTC
CDR3: CASEPGTTNYGYTF

J: TRBJ1-2
D: -
size: -
V: TRBV4-1
DNA: TGCGCCAGCAGCCAAGAAACAGGCTACTATGGCTACACCTTC
CDR3: CASSQETGYYGYTF

J: TRBJ2-2
D: TRBD2
size: few
V: TRBV2
DNA: TGTGCCAATTCCGGGACTACGAACACCGGGGAGCTGTTTTTT
CDR3: CANSGTTNTGELFF

J: TRBJ1-1
D: -
size: -
V: TRBV6-1
DNA: TGTGCCAGCAGCAGTGACTGGAACACTGAAGCTTTCTTT
CDR3: CASSSDWNTEAFF

J: TRBJ2-2
D: -
size: -
V: TRBV2
DNA: TGTGCCAGCAGTGTGGTCCGCGGGCACGGGGAGCTGTTTTTT
CDR3: CASSVVRGHGELFF

J: TRBJ1-1
D: -
size: -
V: TRBV7-9
DNA: TGTGCCAGCAGCTTAAACTCTAGGCAGAACACTGAAGCTTTCTTT
CDR3: CASSLNSRQNTEAFF

J: TRBJ2-7
D: -
size: few
V: TRBV29-1
DNA: TGCAGCGTCGGGAATCCCTACGAGCAGTACTTC
CDR3: CSVGNPYEQYF

J: TRBJ1-5
D: -
size: -
V: TRBV15
DNA: TGTGCCACCAGCAGAGGGAGGGAAGGACCTAGCAATCAGCCCCAGCATTTT
CDR3: CATSRGREGPSNQPQHF

J: TRBJ1-5
D: -
size: -
V: TRBV5-4
DNA: TGTGCCAGCAGCTTGGACGGGTACGATCAGCCCCAGCATTTT
CDR3: CASSLDGYDQPQHF

J: TRBJ2-1
D: -
size: -
V: TRBV15
DNA: TGTGCCACCAGCAGAGATGAGTGGTGGGCCGAGCAGTTCTTC
CDR3: CATSRDEWWAEQFF